The clone carrying this TCR beta chain was detected once. What it recognizes is unknown. This sample was taken from a study of T cell responses to AZD1222 COVID-19 vaccine. Study details: Whether given at about 4 or about 12 weeks, second doses were pooled. General study findings and limits: Reports say nearly half of spike-specific TCRs go after unmutated variant regions. Donors skewed white British and female; clonal diversity was possibly underestimated.

Generated by immunoSEQ multiplex PCR, the TCRdb table keeps only in-frame clones and is missing some. The table lists 64,000 or so clones, less than 90% of them singletons, with approximately 7% in the top ten. The clonotype originates from an adult in good health. The source was peripheral blood, collected on day 0 of AZD1222 vaccination.

The CDR3 DNA is TGTGCCAGCAGTTATACAAGGGCCGGTCAGCCCCAGCATTTT. It codes for CASSYTRAGQPQHF. The gene calls are TRBV6-2 or TRBV6-3 and TRBJ1-5; D uncertain. Between the trimmed V and J ends, which lost 3 bases and 6 bases, there was a span of 12 bases. Per germline, CDR1 MNHEY and CDR2 SVGEGT. The CDR3 runs 14 residues.